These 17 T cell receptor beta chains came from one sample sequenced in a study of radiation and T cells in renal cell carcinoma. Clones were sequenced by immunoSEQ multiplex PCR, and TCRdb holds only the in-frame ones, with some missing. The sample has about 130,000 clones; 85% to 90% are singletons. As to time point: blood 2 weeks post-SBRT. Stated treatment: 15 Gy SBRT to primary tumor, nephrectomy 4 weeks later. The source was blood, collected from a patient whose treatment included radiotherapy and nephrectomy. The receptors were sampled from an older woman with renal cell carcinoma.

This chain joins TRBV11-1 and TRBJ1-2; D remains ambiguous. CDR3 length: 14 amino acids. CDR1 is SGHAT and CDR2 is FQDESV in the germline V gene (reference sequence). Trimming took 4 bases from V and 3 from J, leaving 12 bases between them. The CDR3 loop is CASSSKPHDYGYTF. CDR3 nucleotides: TGTGCCAGCAGCTCCAAACCCCATGACTATGGCTACACCTTC.

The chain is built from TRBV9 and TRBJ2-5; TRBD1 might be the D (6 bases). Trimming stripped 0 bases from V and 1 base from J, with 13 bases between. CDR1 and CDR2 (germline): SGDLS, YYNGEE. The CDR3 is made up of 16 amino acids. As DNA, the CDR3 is TGTGCCAGCAGCGTAGGCCCTCTCAGGGGCCAAGAGACCCAGTACTTC. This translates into CASSVGPLRGQETQYF.

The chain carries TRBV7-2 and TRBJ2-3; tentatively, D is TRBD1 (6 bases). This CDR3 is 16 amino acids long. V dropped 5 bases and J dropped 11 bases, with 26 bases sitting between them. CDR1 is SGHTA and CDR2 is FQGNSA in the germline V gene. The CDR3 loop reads CASSLRPGTTSLVQYF. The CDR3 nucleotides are TGTGCCAGCAGCCTCCGCCCCGGGACAACGTCCCTGGTGCAGTATTTT.

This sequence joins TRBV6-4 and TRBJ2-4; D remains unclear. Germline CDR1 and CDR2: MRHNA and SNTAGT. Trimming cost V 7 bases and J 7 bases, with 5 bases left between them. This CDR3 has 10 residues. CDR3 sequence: CASTWNIQYF. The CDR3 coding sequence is TGTGCCAGCACGTGGAACATTCAGTACTTC.

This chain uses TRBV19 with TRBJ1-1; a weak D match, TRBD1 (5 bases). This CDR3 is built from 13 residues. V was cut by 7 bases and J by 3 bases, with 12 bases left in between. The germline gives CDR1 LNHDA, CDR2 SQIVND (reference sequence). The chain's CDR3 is CASTGTGYTEAFF. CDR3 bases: TGTGCCAGTACCGGGACTGGATACACTGAAGCTTTCTTT.

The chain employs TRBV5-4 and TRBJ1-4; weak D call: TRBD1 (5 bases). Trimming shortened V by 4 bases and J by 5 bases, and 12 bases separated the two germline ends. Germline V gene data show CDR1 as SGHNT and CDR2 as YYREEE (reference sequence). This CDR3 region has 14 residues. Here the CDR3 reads CASSLRQSNEKLFF. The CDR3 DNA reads TGTGCCAGCAGCCTTAGACAGTCCAATGAAAAACTGTTTTTT.

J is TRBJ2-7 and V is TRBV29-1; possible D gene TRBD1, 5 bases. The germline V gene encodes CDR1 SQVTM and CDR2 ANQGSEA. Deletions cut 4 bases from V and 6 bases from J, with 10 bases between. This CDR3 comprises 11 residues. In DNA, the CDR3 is TGCAGCGTTGGTTCAGGGATCGAGCAGTACTTC. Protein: CSVGSGIEQYF.

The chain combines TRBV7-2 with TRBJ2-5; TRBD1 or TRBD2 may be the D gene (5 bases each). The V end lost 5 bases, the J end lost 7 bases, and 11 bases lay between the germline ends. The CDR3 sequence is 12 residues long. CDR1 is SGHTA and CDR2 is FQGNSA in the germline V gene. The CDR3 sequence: CASSPVRGTQYF. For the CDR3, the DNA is TGTGCCAGCAGCCCCGTGAGGGGGACCCAGTACTTC.

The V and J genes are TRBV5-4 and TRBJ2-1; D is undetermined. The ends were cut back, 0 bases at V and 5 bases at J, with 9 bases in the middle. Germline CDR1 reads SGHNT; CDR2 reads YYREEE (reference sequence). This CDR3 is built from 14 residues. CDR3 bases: TGTGCCAGCAGCTTGGAGATAGAGGACAATGAGCAGTTCTTC. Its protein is CASSLEIEDNEQFF.

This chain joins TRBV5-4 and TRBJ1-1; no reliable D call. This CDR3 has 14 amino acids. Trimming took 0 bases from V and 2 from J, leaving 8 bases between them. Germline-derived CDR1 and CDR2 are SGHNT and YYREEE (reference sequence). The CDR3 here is CASSLGRENTEAFF. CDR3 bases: TGTGCCAGCAGCTTGGGACGGGAAAACACTGAAGCTTTCTTT.

CDR3 coding DNA: TGCGCCAGCAGCCAAGATCGGGGGCGGGGGGCCTATACGCAGTATTTT. Protein product: CASSQDRGRGAYTQYF. The V call is TRBV4-1, the J call TRBJ2-3, with TRBD2 matching 8 bases. Germline V CDR1 and CDR2: MGHRA, YSYEKL. This CDR3 is built from 16 residues. The J segment lost 7 bases and the V segment lost 0 bases, leaving 9 bases of the junction unmatched.

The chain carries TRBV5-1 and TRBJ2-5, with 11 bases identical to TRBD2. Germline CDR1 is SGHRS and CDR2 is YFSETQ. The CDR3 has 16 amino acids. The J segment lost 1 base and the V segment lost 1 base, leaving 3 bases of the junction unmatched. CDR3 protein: CASSLLAGGTQETQYF. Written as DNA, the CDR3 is TGCGCCAGCAGCTTGCTAGCGGGGGGAACCCAAGAGACCCAGTACTTC.

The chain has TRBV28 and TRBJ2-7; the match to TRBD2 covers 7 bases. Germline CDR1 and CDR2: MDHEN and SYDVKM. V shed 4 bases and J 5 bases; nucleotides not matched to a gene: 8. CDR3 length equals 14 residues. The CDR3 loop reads CASSSGGGGNEQYF. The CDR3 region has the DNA TGTGCCAGCAGTTCGGGCGGGGGAGGAAACGAGCAGTACTTC.

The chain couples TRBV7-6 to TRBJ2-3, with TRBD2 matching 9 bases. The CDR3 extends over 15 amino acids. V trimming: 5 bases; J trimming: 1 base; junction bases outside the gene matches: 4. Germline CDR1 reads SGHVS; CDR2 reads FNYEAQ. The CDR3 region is CASSPLAGGTDTQYF. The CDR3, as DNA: TGTGCCAGCAGCCCCTTAGCGGGGGGCACAGATACGCAGTATTTT.

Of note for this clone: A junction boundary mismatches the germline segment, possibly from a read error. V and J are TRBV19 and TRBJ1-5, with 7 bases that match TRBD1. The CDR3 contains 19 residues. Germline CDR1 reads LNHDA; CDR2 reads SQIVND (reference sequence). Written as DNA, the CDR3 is TGTGCCAGTAGTATAGATCCGGGACAGAAACTCTATAGCAATCGGCCCCAGCATTTT. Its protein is CASSIDPGQKLYSNRPQHF.

The chain's CDR3 is CASKLGTVTEAFF. The CDR3 DNA is TGCGCCAGCAAGCTTGGTACCGTCACTGAAGCTTTCTTT. The chain is built from TRBV5-1 and TRBJ1-1; D is unclear. The V end was cut by 6 bases, the J end by 4 bases, with 13 bases between. Germline assignment: CDR1 SGHRS and CDR2 YFSETQ. The length of the CDR3 is 13 residues.

CDR3 sequence (DNA): TGTGCCAGCAGCTATGACCGACTTAACACTGAAGCTTTCTTT. It translates to CASSYDRLNTEAFF. The chain carries TRBV11-2 and TRBJ1-1, with D uncertain. CDR3 length: 14 residues. Per the germline V gene, CDR1 is SGHAT and CDR2 is FQNNGV. The V gene lost 4 bases and the J gene lost 2 bases, with 11 bases spanning the gap.